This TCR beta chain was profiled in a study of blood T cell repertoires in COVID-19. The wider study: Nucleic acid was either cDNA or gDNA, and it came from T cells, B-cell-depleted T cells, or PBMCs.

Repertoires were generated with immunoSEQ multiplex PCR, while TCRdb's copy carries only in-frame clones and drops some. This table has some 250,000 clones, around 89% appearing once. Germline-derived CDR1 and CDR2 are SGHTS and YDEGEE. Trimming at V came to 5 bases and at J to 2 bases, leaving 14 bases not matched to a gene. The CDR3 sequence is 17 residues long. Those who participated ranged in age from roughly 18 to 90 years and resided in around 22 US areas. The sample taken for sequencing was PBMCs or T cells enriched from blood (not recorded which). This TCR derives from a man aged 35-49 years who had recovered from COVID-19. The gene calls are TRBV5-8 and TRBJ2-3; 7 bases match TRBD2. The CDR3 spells CASSRSGRGPFTDTQYF. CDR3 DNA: TGTGCCAGCAGTCGTAGCGGGCGCGGCCCGTTCACAGATACGCAGTATTTT.